Following are 12 T cell receptor beta chains from one sample sequenced in a study of blood T cell repertoires in COVID-19. Sequenced by immunoSEQ multiplex PCR; TCRdb stores in-frame clones only, minus some. The sample holds roughly 250,000 clones, under 85% seen once. Sequencing used peripheral blood. The source is a woman aged 40 to 49 with active or convalescent COVID-19.

This clone was observed a single time. The chain has TRBV13 and TRBJ2-4, with 12 nucleotides matching TRBD2. CDR3 length: 16 amino acids. Looked up from germline, CDR1 is PRHDT and CDR2 is FYEKMQ (reference sequence). V was clipped by 2 bases and J by 7 bases; unmatched bases: 6. In DNA form, the CDR3 reads TGTGCCAGCAGCTTACCCTCTAGCGGGGGGGCGAACATTCAGTACTTC. It yields the protein CASSLPSSGGANIQYF.

The V gene is TRBV9, the J gene TRBJ1-1, with TRBD1 identical over 7 bases. Germline values: CDR1 SGDLS, CDR2 YYNGEE. The CDR3 runs 15 residues. J was trimmed by 0 bases and V by 3 bases; bases with no gene match: 5. This CDR3 reads CASSGSRGLNTEAFF. CDR3 in DNA: TGTGCCAGCAGCGGCAGCAGGGGGTTGAACACTGAAGCTTTCTTT.

The chain uses TRBV7-3 and TRBJ1-6; D not certain. The germline V gene has CDR1 SGHTA and CDR2 FQGTGA. The V end was cut by 0 bases, the J end by 7 bases, with 7 bases between. The CDR3 has 14 amino acids. The CDR3 here is CASSLTSRNSPLHF. In DNA form, the CDR3 reads TGTGCCAGCAGCTTAACGTCCAGAAATTCACCCCTCCACTTT.

CDR3: CASSPPGQGNTEAFF. CDR3 nucleotides: TGTGCCAGTAGCCCTCCCGGACAGGGAAACACTGAAGCTTTCTTT. The chain carries TRBV19 and TRBJ1-1, with TRBD1 matching over 8 bases. Germline assignment: CDR1 LNHDA and CDR2 SQIVND (reference sequence). This CDR3 has 15 amino acids. V shed 6 bases, J shed 2 bases, and the junction held 8 bases outside the gene matches.

The V gene is TRBV28, the J gene TRBJ1-5; 12 bases match TRBD1. V lost 2 bases to trimming and J lost 5 bases; unmatched junction nucleotides: 1. Germline V lookup: CDR1 MDHEN, CDR2 SYDVKM. This CDR3 is built from 15 residues. The CDR3 reads CASSLGTGGDQPQHF. In nucleotides, the CDR3 is TGTGCCAGCAGTTTAGGGACAGGGGGCGATCAGCCCCAGCATTTT.

This sequence joins TRBV6-5 and TRBJ1-2; TRBD1 matches at 7 bases. Germline CDR1 and CDR2: MNHEY and SVGAGI. Trimming took 5 bases from V and 8 from J; bases not matched to a gene: 11. The CDR3 length is 14 residues. In nucleotides, the CDR3 is TGTGCCAGCAGTCCAGACAGGGAGATATGGGGCTACACCTTC. As protein: CASSPDREIWGYTF.

The rearrangement links TRBV18 to TRBJ1-1, with D possibly TRBD1 on 6 matching bases. CDR3 length: 15 residues. V was trimmed by 5 bases and J by 4 bases, leaving 17 bases between them. Per the germline V gene, CDR1 is KGHSH and CDR2 is LQKENI. CDR3 bases: TGTGCCAGCTCATTGCAGGGGACCTTGGGCACTGAAGCTTTCTTT. Translating gives CASSLQGTLGTEAFF.

V is TRBV3-1 (or the pseudogene TRBV3-2) and J is TRBJ2-1; a weak D match, TRBD2 (5 bases). V was clipped by 1 base and J by 0 bases, with 10 bases between them. The CDR3 sequence is 16 residues long. CDR1 is LGHDT and CDR2 is YNNKEL in the germline V gene (reference sequence). Here the CDR3 reads CASSQVGGTSYNEQFF. The CDR3 DNA follows: TGTGCCAGCAGCCAAGTTGGAGGTACCTCCTACAATGAGCAGTTCTTC.

The chain is built from TRBV6-5 and TRBJ1-6; TRBD1 aligns across 9 bases. This CDR3 region has 16 residues. Germline CDR1 is MNHEY and CDR2 is SVGAGI. J gave up 7 bases and V 2 bases, and 6 bases lay outside the gene matches. CDR3 residues: CASSYRTGADNSPLHF. The CDR3 coding sequence is TGTGCCAGCAGTTACAGGACAGGGGCTGACAATTCACCCCTCCACTTT.

The chain links TRBV19 to TRBJ2-5; 9 bases map to TRBD2. The CDR3 has 19 residues. J lost 5 bases, V lost 8 bases, and 24 bases had no gene match. Germline V gives CDR1 LNHDA, CDR2 SQIVND (reference sequence). The CDR3 is CASGDGRGGALLLHETQYF. The CDR3 DNA reads as TGTGCCAGTGGCGATGGACGCGGGGGGGCCCTATTGCTTCACGAGACCCAGTACTTC.

The V call is TRBV15, the J call TRBJ2-1; unclear D gene. The CDR3 runs to 14 residues. Per the germline V gene, CDR1 is LNHNV and CDR2 is YYDKDF (reference sequence). V was pared by 0 bases and J by 7 bases, with 10 bases between. CDR3 amino acids: CATSRDPPVNEQFF. CDR3 sequence (DNA): TGTGCCACCAGCAGAGATCCCCCCGTGAATGAGCAGTTCTTC.

Here the CDR3 DNA reads TGTGCCAGCAGCGGGAGGCGCACTGAAGCTTTCTTT. It specifies CASSGRRTEAFF. The chain employs TRBV3-1 (or the pseudogene TRBV3-2) and TRBJ1-1; no clear D. Trimming cost V 5 bases and J 4 bases, with 8 bases left between them. Germline V CDR1 and CDR2: LGHDT, YNNKEL (reference sequence). The CDR3 length is 12 residues.